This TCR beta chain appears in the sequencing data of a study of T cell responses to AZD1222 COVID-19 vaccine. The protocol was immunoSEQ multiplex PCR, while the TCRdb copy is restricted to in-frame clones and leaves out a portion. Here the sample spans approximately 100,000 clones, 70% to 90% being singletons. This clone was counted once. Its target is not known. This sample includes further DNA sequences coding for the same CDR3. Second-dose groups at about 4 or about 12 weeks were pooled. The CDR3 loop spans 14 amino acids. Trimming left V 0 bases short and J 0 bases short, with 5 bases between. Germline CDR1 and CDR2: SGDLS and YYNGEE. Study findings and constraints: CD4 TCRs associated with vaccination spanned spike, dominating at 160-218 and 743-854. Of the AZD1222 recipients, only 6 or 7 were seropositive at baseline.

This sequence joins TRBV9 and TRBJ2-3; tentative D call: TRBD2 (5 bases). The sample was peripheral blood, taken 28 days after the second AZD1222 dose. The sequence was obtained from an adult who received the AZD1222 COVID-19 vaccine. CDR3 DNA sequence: TGTGCCAGCAGCGTAGGCGGGAGCACAGATACGCAGTATTTT. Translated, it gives CASSVGGSTDTQYF.